The sequence of this T cell receptor (beta chain) was determined in a study of blood T cell repertoires in COVID-19. Turning to the study itself: The United States, Italy and Spain supplied acute and convalescent COVID-19 samples. The analysed material was cDNA or gDNA that came from T cells, B-cell-depleted T cells, or PBMCs.

The germline V gene has CDR1 SGHDN and CDR2 FVKESK. This CDR3 contains 15 residues. The J segment lost 3 bases and the V segment lost 2 bases, leaving 0 bases of the junction unmatched. About this clone: This sample also contains other DNA sequences that code for the same CDR3.

The authors' processing: Researchers report that nucleated cell counts were estimated from reference gene primer amplification. Clones were read by immunoSEQ multiplex PCR, and TCRdb kept only the in-frame ones, dropping some. That table is the source of V, J and clone size, and D and trimming were worked out from the DNA. The repertoire consists of about 210,000 clones, with 86% occurring once and the leading ten covering 0.75% to 0.9%. V is TRBV14 and J is TRBJ2-1; 11 positions agree with TRBD2. Sequencing was performed on peripheral blood. The receptor was derived from a woman in her seventies with acute or convalescent COVID-19. In nucleotides, the CDR3 is TGTGCCAGCAGCCAACTAGCGGGAGGCTACAATGAGCAGTTCTTC. Translation gives CASSQLAGGYNEQFF.